This T cell receptor (beta chain) was documented in a study of type 1 and type 2 diabetes patients. About the study: Participants included type 1 and type 2 diabetes patients plus nondiabetic controls. Findings and caveats of the study: Age and gender were not matched between study groups. Type 2 diabetes patients had few highly-expanded CD4+ clones, median one.

Amplification started from genomic DNA. The TCR beta CDR3 region was amplified using 30 forward and 13 reverse primers. MiXCR was run by TCRdb on the multiplex PCR reads, yielding one entry per CDR3 protein. The table lists 250,000 to 300,000 distinct CDR3 sequences, around 47% of them singletons, with around 13% in the top ten. Germline V lookup: CDR1 LNHDA, CDR2 SQIVND (reference sequence). V gave up 9 bases and J gave up 4 bases; unmatched junction bases: 11. The CDR3 has 14 residues. With respect to this clonotype: Its antigen is as yet unknown.

Donors had no other autoimmune disease or infection in four weeks. The sample consisted of peripheral blood mononuclear cells (PBMCs). The receptor was derived from a man between 18 and 35 years old with type 2 diabetes. The gene calls are TRBV19 and TRBJ1-2, with 7 bases identical to TRBD1. CDR3 in amino acids: CASSSVQGTYGYTF. CDR3 coding DNA: TGTGCCAGCAGCTCCGTACAGGGGACCTATGGCTACACCTTC.